A single sample is the source of the 27 T cell receptor beta chains below, sequenced in a study of post-analysis software for immune sequencing data. Overall study findings and caveats: In patients, TRBV5-6, TRBV5-1 and TRBV20-1 belonged to roughly 5 TRBV segments found more frequently than in controls.

Antigens of these TCRs are unknown. The authors incorporated unique molecular identifiers into the TCR beta cDNA libraries. TCRdb fed the PCR reads into MiXCR, producing one record per CDR3 protein. The sample contains roughly 540,000 distinct CDR3 sequences, 34% of which appear only once. The sequencing input was blood. The receptor source for this set is a girl under 18 with multiple sclerosis.

This clonotype was found a few times. V usage is TRBV7-2 and J usage is TRBJ1-2, with no clear D. Trimming pared 2 bases from V and 8 bases from J, leaving 18 bases between. CDR3 length: 15 residues. From germline, CDR1 is SGHTA and CDR2 FQGNSA. CDR3 protein: CASSLRQAVRMGYTF. The CDR3, as DNA: TGTGCCAGCAGCTTAAGGCAGGCGGTTCGAATGGGCTACACCTTC.

Ten or more counts support this clonotype. This rearrangement joins TRBV7-9 to TRBJ2-5; TRBD1 aligns across 7 bases. The CDR3 sequence is 13 residues long. Germline loops: CDR1 SEHNR, CDR2 FQNEAQ (reference sequence). The V gene end was trimmed by 1 base and the J gene end by 4 bases; junction bases not matched to a gene: 0. The CDR3 reads CASSLDRGETQYF. The DNA of the CDR3 is TGTGCCAGCAGCTTAGACAGGGGAGAGACCCAGTACTTC.

The V gene is TRBV14, the J gene TRBJ2-7, with 10 bases aligning to TRBD1. Germline V gene sequence: CDR1 SGHDN, CDR2 FVKESK. With V trimmed by 2 bases and J by 6 bases, 4 bases remained unmatched. This CDR3 is 14 amino acids long. Here the CDR3 DNA reads TGTGCCAGCAGCCAACGACAGGGGGCAGGCGAGCAGTACTTC. Translation gives CASSQRQGAGEQYF.

A single count supports this clonotype. The chain carries TRBV20-1 and TRBJ2-3, with a possible D match to TRBD1 (6 bases). Trimming pared 5 bases from V and 6 bases from J, leaving 12 bases between. The CDR3 is 12 residues long. Germline CDR1 reads DFQATT; CDR2 reads SNEGSKA (reference sequence). In nucleotides, the CDR3 is TGCAGTGCTTTCAACAGGGTCGATACGCAGTATTTT. Translation gives CSAFNRVDTQYF.

The table lists this clonotype with a few counts. The rearrangement joins TRBV4-2 to TRBJ1-1; D gene uncertain. This CDR3 spans 15 amino acids. Trimming took off 5 bases at V and 1 base at J, with 14 bases between the two ends. Germline assignment: CDR1 LGHNA and CDR2 YNFKEQ. The CDR3 protein is CASSSSLRGNTEAFF. The CDR3 nucleotides read TGTGCCAGCAGCTCCTCATTGCGGGGGAACACTGAAGCTTTCTTT.

This clonotype was observed a handful of times. The rearrangement uses TRBV4-2 and TRBJ2-7, with a tentative D call TRBD2 (5 bases). Trimming cost V 0 bases and J 3 bases, with 15 bases left between them. Germline V CDR1 and CDR2: LGHNA, YNFKEQ. The CDR3 extends over 16 amino acids. CDR3 DNA sequence: TGTGCCAGCAGCCAAGATGCCGGCACCGGGGACTACGAGCAGTACTTC. This gives the protein CASSQDAGTGDYEQYF.

This clonotype is a singleton in its sample. The genes are TRBV10-3 and TRBJ2-5; D may be TRBD2 (5 bases). The assigned J gene may be wrong: the sequence end matches TRBJ2-1 better. CDR3 size: 13 residues. Germline CDR1 reads ENHRY; CDR2 reads SYGVKD. The CDR3 here is CAIRGGLQETQFF. The DNA for the CDR3 is TGTGCCATCAGGGGTGGACTTCAAGAGACCCAGTTCTTC.

Here the CDR3 DNA reads TGTGCCAGCAGTTGGAGTTGGAACAGGGGGGACCAAGAGACCCAGTACTTC. Its translation is CASSWSWNRGDQETQYF. This chain links TRBV6-5 with TRBJ2-5; the match to TRBD1 covers 8 bases. In germline, CDR1 is MNHEY, CDR2 SVGAGI. After removal of 4 bases from V and 0 bases from J, the junction contained 10 bases not matched to a gene. The CDR3 runs to 17 residues.

This clonotype is a singleton in its sample. V usage is TRBV11-2 and J usage is TRBJ2-1; TRBD1 is a possible D gene (6 bases). Trimming cost V 5 bases and J 10 bases, with 12 bases left between them. This CDR3 is built from 12 residues. Germline assignment: CDR1 SGHAT and CDR2 FQNNGV. Here the CDR3 DNA reads TGTGCCAGCAGCCACAGGGTCACGGAGCAGTTCTTC. It specifies CASSHRVTEQFF.

CDR3 DNA sequence: TGTGCCAGCCCAGGGACCTCTGGAGAGACCCAGTACTTC. It specifies CASPGTSGETQYF. The J gene is TRBJ2-5, the V gene TRBV7-2, with D tentatively TRBD1 or TRBD2 (5 bases each). The V and J ends lost 8 bases and 4 bases respectively, with 14 bases between them. Germline V lookup: CDR1 SGHTA, CDR2 FQGNSA. The CDR3 is 13 residues long. Full variable domain (missing parts from reference TRBV7-2 and TRBJ2-5): GAGVSQSPSNKVTEKGKDVELRCDPISGHTALYWYRQSLGQGLEFLIYFQGNSAPDKSGLPSDRFSAERTGGSVSTLTIQRTQQEDSAVYLCASPGTSGETQYFGPGTRLLVL.

V gene TRBV7-2 combines with J gene TRBJ1-5; D is unresolved. Germline assignment: CDR1 SGHTA and CDR2 FQGNSA. Deletions cut 1 base from V and 0 bases from J, with 10 bases between. The CDR3 covers 16 residues. The CDR3 is CASSLVAATSNQPQHF. For the CDR3, the DNA is TGTGCCAGCAGCTTAGTCGCAGCTACTAGCAATCAGCCCCAGCATTTT.

This clonotype was detected only once. The V and J genes are TRBV20-1 and TRBJ1-2, with D possibly being TRBD1 (5 bases). V was shortened by 2 bases and J by 4 bases, with 14 bases between the two germline ends. The CDR3 totals 14 residues. In germline, CDR1 is DFQATT, CDR2 SNEGSKA (reference sequence). The DNA of the CDR3 is TGCAGTGCTAGACCACCCGAGGGGACCTATGGCTACACCTTC. This sequence encodes CSARPPEGTYGYTF.

This clonotype turned up a few times. This may arise from a read error, as a much more abundant clone is one base away. This rearrangement joins TRBV7-8 to TRBJ2-7, with D hard to call. The CDR3 has 15 amino acids. The V end was cut by 1 base, the J end by 7 bases, with 17 bases between. Germline CDR1 SGHVS, CDR2 FQNEAQ. CDR3 residues: CASSLGGFGYNEQYF. CDR3 nucleotide sequence: TGTGCCAGCAGCTTAGGGGGTTTCGGCTACAATGAGCAGTACTTC.

This clonotype was detected many times. Here the CDR3 DNA reads TGCGCCAGCAGCTTGTTCCAGCGGGGGTTATCCTACAATGAGCAGTTCTTC. Translation: CASSLFQRGLSYNEQFF. The chain links TRBV5-1 to TRBJ2-1; 8 bases map to TRBD2. The length of the CDR3 is 17 residues. CDR1 and CDR2 (germline): SGHRS, YFSETQ. V lost 1 base and J lost 1; bases outside the gene matches: 7. The full variable domain, completed using reference TRBV5-1 and TRBJ2-1, is KAGVTQTPRYLIKTRGQQVTLSCSPISGHRSVSWYQQTPGQGLQFLFEYFSETQRNKGNFPGRFSGRQFSNSRSEMNVSTLELGDSALYLCASSLFQRGLSYNEQFFGPGTRLTVL.

The chain combines TRBV29-1 with TRBJ1-1; tentatively, D is TRBD1 (5 bases). V lost 0 bases to trimming and J lost 6 bases, with 11 bases between them. This CDR3 is built from 13 residues. The germline V gene encodes CDR1 SQVTM and CDR2 ANQGSEA. This chain's CDR3 is CSVEEQAGAEAFF. The CDR3 DNA reads TGCAGCGTTGAAGAACAGGCAGGAGCTGAAGCTTTCTTT. Full variable domain (outside the CDR3, taken from reference TRBV29-1 and TRBJ1-1): SAVISQKPSRDICQRGTSLTIQCQVDSQVTMMFWYRQQPGQSLTLIATANQGSEATYESGFVIDKFPISRPNLTFSTLTVSNMSPEDSSIYLCSVEEQAGAEAFFGQGTRLTVV.

In this sample, this clonotype turned up a few times. The rearrangement links TRBV7-9 to TRBJ2-1, with TRBD2 matching 8 bases. Germline trimming cut 5 bases from V and 7 bases from J; bases unmatched to any gene: 10. Germline V gene sequence: CDR1 SEHNR, CDR2 FQNEAQ (reference sequence). This CDR3 has 15 residues. In nucleotides, the CDR3 is TGTGCCAGCAGCCAACCGGGACTAGAGTCAAATGAGCAGTTCTTC. Amino acids: CASSQPGLESNEQFF. Looking up the rest from reference TRBV7-9 and TRBJ2-1 gives the full variable domain: DTGVSQNPRHKITKRGQNVTFRCDPISEHNRLYWYRQTLGQGPEFLTYFQNEAQLEKSRLLSDRFSAERPKGSFSTLEIQRTEQGDSAMYLCASSQPGLESNEQFFGPGTRLTVL.

As regards this clonotype: Possible read error: a much larger clone is one base away. This chain links TRBV5-1 with TRBJ2-5, with D possibly matching TRBD2 (5 bases). Per the germline V gene, CDR1 is SGHRS and CDR2 is YFSETQ. CDR3 length equals 13 residues. Trimming pared 0 bases from V and 11 bases from J, leaving 14 bases between. The CDR3 coding sequence is TGCGCCAGCAGCTTGGTGGAGGTCTCTGAGCAGTACTTC. Amino acids: CASSLVEVSEQYF.

This clonotype was observed a handful of times. The CDR3 sequence is CASSQDQIKPEAFF. The CDR3 DNA sequence: TGCGCCAGCAGCCAAGATCAGATTAAACCTGAAGCTTTCTTT. V usage is TRBV4-1 and J usage is TRBJ1-1; D remains unclear. Germline values: CDR1 MGHRA, CDR2 YSYEKL. Trimming stripped 0 bases from V and 6 bases from J, with 11 bases between. The CDR3 consists of 14 residues.

The chain couples TRBV7-9 to TRBJ1-5; D uncertain. From germline, CDR1 is SEHNR and CDR2 FQNEAQ (reference sequence). CDR3 length: 15 residues. With 5 bases removed from V and 0 bases from J, the gap between germline ends came to 11 bases. Written as DNA, the CDR3 is TGTGCCAGCAGCCGCCAATCCCCTAGCAATCAGCCCCAGCATTTT. As protein: CASSRQSPSNQPQHF.

The CDR3 sequence: CSVTGSYNEQFF. The DNA for the CDR3 is TGCAGCGTGACCGGGAGCTACAATGAGCAGTTCTTC. The rearrangement links TRBV29-1 to TRBJ2-1; TRBD2 might be the D (6 bases). V lost 6 bases and J 3 bases, leaving 9 bases between the germline ends. CDR3 length equals 12 residues. Germline lookup yields CDR1 SQVTM and CDR2 ANQGSEA.

J is TRBJ2-7 and V is TRBV15, with 10 nucleotides matching TRBD2. This CDR3 has 16 residues. Losses at the gene ends were 0 bases for V and 2 bases for J; bases not matched to a gene: 4. From germline, CDR1 is LNHNV and CDR2 YYDKDF (reference sequence). CDR3 sequence (DNA): TGTGCCACCAGCAGAGATACCCTAGCGGGGGCCTACGAGCAGTACTTC. Amino acid sequence: CATSRDTLAGAYEQYF.

The chain recombines TRBV14 with TRBJ1-1; D ambiguous. In germline, CDR1 is SGHDN, CDR2 FVKESK. The CDR3 is 14 residues long. The V end was cut by 3 bases, the J end by 3 bases, with 11 bases between. The CDR3 bases are TGTGCCAGCAGCCAGACCGCCCTGCACACTGAAGCTTTCTTT. It yields the protein CASSQTALHTEAFF.

This clonotype was counted only a few times. The rearrangement links TRBV20-1 to TRBJ1-5, with 11 bases matching TRBD1. Unmatched junction bases numbered 7, after V lost 1 base and J lost 11 bases. CDR1 and CDR2 from the germline V gene are DFQATT and SNEGSKA (reference sequence). The CDR3 loop spans 14 amino acids. CDR3 coding DNA: TGCAGTGCTAGAGCCGGGACAGGGGGTCTGACCCAGCATTTT. Its protein product is CSARAGTGGLTQHF.

For the CDR3, the DNA is TGTGCCAGCAGCCAAGCCCACAGCCTTAATGAAAAACTGTTTTTT. As protein: CASSQAHSLNEKLFF. The chain joins TRBV4-2 to TRBJ1-4; D unresolved. V was cut by 1 base and J by 4 bases, with 10 bases left in between. Germline CDR1 LGHNA, CDR2 YNFKEQ. The CDR3 loop spans 15 amino acids.

This clonotype showed up just a few times. This rearrangement joins TRBV29-1 to TRBJ1-2; D perhaps matches TRBD1 (5 bases). The V gene lost 6 bases and the J gene lost 7 bases, with 15 bases spanning the gap. The germline CDR1 and CDR2 sequences are SQVTM and ANQGSEA. The CDR3 covers 12 residues. The CDR3 region is CSVTNAGGGYTF. CDR3 nucleotides: TGCAGCGTGACGAATGCCGGGGGTGGCTACACCTTC.

The chain combines TRBV10-2 with TRBJ2-3, with D perhaps being TRBD1 or TRBD2 (5 bases each). This CDR3 region has 14 residues. The germline V gene encodes CDR1 WSHSY and CDR2 SAAADI. V was pared by 2 bases and J by 6 bases, with 12 bases between. DNA for the CDR3: TGCGCCAGCAGTGAGCCGCCCCGGGGCGATACGCAGTATTTT. It translates to CASSEPPRGDTQYF.

This rearrangement joins TRBV3-1 to TRBJ1-5; D is perhaps TRBD1 (5 bases). Trimming left V 1 base short and J 4 bases short, with 17 bases between. The CDR3 has 17 amino acids. Germline-derived CDR1 and CDR2 are LGHDT and YNNKEL (reference sequence). The CDR3 loop reads CASSQGHPGLSNQPQHF. CDR3 nucleotides: TGTGCCAGCAGCCAAGGGCATCCGGGACTAAGTAATCAGCCCCAGCATTTT.